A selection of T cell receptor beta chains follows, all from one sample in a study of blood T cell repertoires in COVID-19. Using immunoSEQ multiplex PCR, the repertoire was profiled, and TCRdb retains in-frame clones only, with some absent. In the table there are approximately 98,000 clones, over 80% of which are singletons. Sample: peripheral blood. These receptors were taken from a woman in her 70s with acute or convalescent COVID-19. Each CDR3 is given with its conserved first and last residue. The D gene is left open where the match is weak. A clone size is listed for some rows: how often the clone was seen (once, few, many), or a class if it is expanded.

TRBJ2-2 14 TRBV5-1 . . CASSSIALTGELFF TGCGCCAGCAGCTCGATAGCCCTCACCGGGGAGCTGTTTTTT
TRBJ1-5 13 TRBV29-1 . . CSVTQGSDQPQHF TGCAGCGTAACACAGGGATCGGATCAGCCCCAGCATTTT
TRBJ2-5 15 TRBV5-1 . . CASRLGGGGQETQYF TGCGCCAGCCGTCTGGGAGGGGGTGGCCAAGAGACCCAGTACTTC
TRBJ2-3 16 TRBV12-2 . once CASRPGLAGRTDTQYF TGTGCAAGTCGCCCGGGACTAGCGGGGCGCACAGATACGCAGTATTTT
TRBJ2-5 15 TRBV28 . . CASSGGGSRGGTQYF TGTGCCAGCAGTGGGGGCGGGTCCCGAGGGGGGACCCAGTACTTC
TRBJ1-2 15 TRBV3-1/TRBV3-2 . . CASSPRGLGARGYTF TGTGCCAGCAGCCCCCGGGGTCTGGGGGCGCGGGGCTACACCTTC
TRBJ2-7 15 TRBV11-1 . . CASSLTRGGVYEQYF TGTGCCAGCAGCCTCACACGAGGGGGTGTCTACGAGCAGTACTTC
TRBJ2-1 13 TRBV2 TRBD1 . CASSPDRVNEQFF TGTGCCAGCAGTCCGGACAGGGTCAATGAGCAGTTCTTC
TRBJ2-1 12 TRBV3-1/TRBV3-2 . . CASSRESDEQFF TGTGCCAGCAGCCGAGAGAGTGATGAGCAGTTCTTC
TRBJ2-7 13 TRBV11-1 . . CASSWGSSYEQYF TGTGCCAGCAGCTGGGGCAGCTCCTACGAGCAGTACTTC
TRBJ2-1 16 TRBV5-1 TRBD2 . CASSLGGLATYNEQFF TGCGCCAGCAGCTTGGGGGGACTAGCGACCTACAATGAGCAGTTCTTC
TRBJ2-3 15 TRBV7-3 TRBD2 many CASSLMGGGTDTQYF TGTGCCAGCAGCTTAATGGGAGGGGGCACAGATACGCAGTATTTT
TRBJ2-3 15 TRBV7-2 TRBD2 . CASSSAGASWDTQYF TGTGCCAGCAGCTCAGCGGGGGCTAGCTGGGATACGCAGTATTTT
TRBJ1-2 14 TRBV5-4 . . CASSSKTVFYGYTF TGTGCCAGCAGCTCGAAAACAGTGTTTTATGGCTACACCTTC
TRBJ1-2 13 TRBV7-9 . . CASSLETGYGYTF TGTGCCAGCAGCTTAGAAACAGGGTATGGCTACACCTTC
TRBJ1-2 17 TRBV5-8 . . CASSPTDGEGGRGGYTF TGTGCCAGCAGCCCAACCGACGGGGAGGGCGGGCGTGGTGGCTACACCTTC
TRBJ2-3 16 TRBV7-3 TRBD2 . CASSADLAGGTDTQYF TGTGCCAGCAGCGCCGACCTAGCGGGAGGTACAGATACGCAGTATTTT
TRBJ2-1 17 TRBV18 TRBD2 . CASSPPRAGGPYNEQFF TGTGCCAGCTCACCACCGAGGGCGGGAGGCCCCTACAATGAGCAGTTCTTC
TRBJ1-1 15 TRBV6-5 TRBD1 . CASKQAGQGNTEAFF TGTGCCAGCAAACAAGCCGGACAGGGGAACACTGAAGCTTTCTTT
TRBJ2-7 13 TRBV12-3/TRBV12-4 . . CASSFGELYEQYF TGTGCCAGCAGTTTTGGGGAGCTCTACGAGCAGTACTTC
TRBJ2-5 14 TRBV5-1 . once CASSPTGMKETQYF TGCGCCAGCAGCCCTACAGGGATGAAAGAGACCCAGTACTTC
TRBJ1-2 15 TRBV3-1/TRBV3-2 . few CASSQGIGGGYGYTF TGTGCCAGCAGCCAAGGAATAGGGGGTGGCTATGGCTACACCTTC